A single sample is the source of the 4 T cell receptor beta chains below, sequenced in a study of T cell responses to AZD1222 COVID-19 vaccine. The protocol was immunoSEQ multiplex PCR, while the TCRdb copy is restricted to in-frame clones and leaves out a portion. The table has around 160,000 clones, roughly 90% seen once. Sequencing used peripheral blood, obtained on day 0 of AZD1222 vaccination. The receptors were sampled from an adult in good health.

This chain uses TRBV5-1 with TRBJ2-3; 7 nucleotides agree with TRBD2. Trimming cost V 5 bases and J 2 bases; bases outside gene matches: 5. This CDR3 is built from 14 residues. Germline values: CDR1 SGHRS, CDR2 YFSETQ. The CDR3 region is CASRRAGNTDTQYF. As DNA, the CDR3 is TGCGCCAGCAGGCGAGCGGGGAACACAGATACGCAGTATTTT.

J is TRBJ1-1 and V is TRBV27; 7 bases fit TRBD1. The germline CDR1 and CDR2 sequences are MNHEY and SMNVEV (reference sequence). This CDR3 is built from 12 residues. V shed 8 bases, J shed 1 base, and the junction held 1 base outside the gene matches. The CDR3 sequence: CASGDRNTEAFF. CDR3 sequence (DNA): TGTGCCAGCGGGGACAGGAACACTGAAGCTTTCTTT.

This chain joins TRBV11-3 and TRBJ2-1; 9 positions agree with TRBD2. The V and J ends lost 3 bases and 10 bases, in that order; junction bases with no gene match: 13. From germline, CDR1 is SGHNT and CDR2 YENEEA. The CDR3 length is 16 residues. The CDR3: CASSFRRLAGHGEQFF. CDR3 nucleotide sequence: TGTGCCAGCAGCTTTCGTCGGCTAGCGGGACATGGGGAGCAGTTCTTC. The full variable domain, in which reference TRBV11-3 and TRBJ2-1 provide the parts outside the CDR3, is EAGVVQSPRYKIIEKKQPVAFWCNPISGHNTLYWYLQNLGQGPELLIRYENEEAVDDSQLPKDRFSAERLKGVDSTLKIQPAELGDSAVYLCASSFRRLAGHGEQFFGPGTRLTVL.

The chain employs TRBV5-1 and TRBJ2-1, with 10 bases identical to TRBD2. The CDR3 totals 17 residues. CDR1 is SGHRS, CDR2 YFSETQ, per germline. Unmatched junction bases numbered 9, after V lost 4 bases and J lost 2 bases. CDR3 nucleotides: TGCGCCAGCAGCCCATATAGGACTAGCGGTCCCTACAATGAGCAGTTCTTC. It encodes CASSPYRTSGPYNEQFF.